The 30 T cell receptor beta chains below were found in one sample sequenced in a study of cytomegalovirus exposure and HLA in healthy donors. PCR primers comprised 60 Vbeta and 13 Jbeta primers. TCRdb keeps only in-frame clones here, not all; method: immunoSEQ multiplex PCR. The sample holds about 150,000 clones, 70% to 80% seen once. The sequenced sample consisted of PBMCs. The receptors stem from a man in his thirties or forties in good health and CMV-seronegative.

Only a few counts were recorded for this clone. An end of the junction differs from the germline gene, which may be a read error. This rearrangement joins TRBV5-1 to TRBJ1-1, with D perhaps TRBD1 (6 bases). The CDR3 is made up of 15 amino acids. Germline V gene sequence: CDR1 SGHRS, CDR2 YFSETQ. CDR3 sequence (DNA): TGCGCCAGCAGCTTACAGGGCCGGTCGAACGCTGAAGCTTTCTTT. It translates to CASSLQGRSNAEAFF.

The genes are TRBV30 and TRBJ1-1; TRBD1 is a possible D gene (5 bases). The germline V gene has CDR1 GTSNPN and CDR2 SVGIG (reference sequence). The CDR3 extends over 14 amino acids. The V end was cut by 0 bases, the J end by 6 bases, with 14 bases between. CDR3 loop: CAWSVGPSSAEAFF. CDR3 bases: TGTGCCTGGAGTGTGGGGCCTTCTAGCGCTGAAGCTTTCTTT.

This clone was detected only a few times. V usage is TRBV14 and J usage is TRBJ1-1; no definite D call. Germline loops: CDR1 SGHDN, CDR2 FVKESK. CDR3 size: 12 residues. Trimming cost V 1 base and J 6 bases, with 6 bases left between them. CDR3 DNA: TGTGCCAGCAGCCAAGGGTACTCTGAAGCTTTCTTT. It is translated as CASSQGYSEAFF.

The chain recombines TRBV27 with TRBJ1-3, with 9 nucleotides matching TRBD1. Germline loops: CDR1 MNHEY, CDR2 SMNVEV (reference sequence). Unmatched junction bases numbered 19, after V lost 6 bases and J lost 4 bases. The CDR3 runs to 19 residues. CDR3 in amino acids: CASRPVGTGSAFSGNTIYF. The CDR3 DNA reads as TGTGCCAGCAGACCTGTCGGGACAGGGAGTGCTTTCTCGGGAAACACCATATATTTT.

Only a few counts were recorded for this clone. This chain connects TRBV18 to TRBJ1-2; D remains ambiguous. V lost 2 bases and J lost 2, with 12 bases in between. The CDR3 loop spans 15 amino acids. Germline values: CDR1 KGHSH, CDR2 LQKENI. CDR3 sequence reads: CASSPGRLGNYGYTF. CDR3 coding DNA: TGTGCCAGCTCACCAGGAAGGCTCGGGAACTATGGCTACACCTTC.

The rearrangement joins TRBV27 to TRBJ1-5; maybe TRBD1 (6 bases). CDR3 length: 11 residues. CDR1 is MNHEY and CDR2 is SMNVEV in the germline V gene (reference sequence). Trimming removed 8 bases from V and 4 bases from J, with 6 bases in between. CDR3 sequence: CASGTNQPQHF. CDR3 DNA sequence: TGTGCCAGCGGGACAAATCAGCCCCAGCATTTT.

As to this clone: One end of the junction is discordant with germline, which a read error may explain. This chain connects TRBV7-9 to TRBJ2-5; TRBD1 agrees at 11 bases. The CDR3 runs to 14 residues. Germline assignment: CDR1 SEHNR and CDR2 FQNEAQ (reference sequence). CDR3 nucleotide sequence: TGTTCCAGCAGCTGGACAGGGGGCAGAGAGACCCAGTACTTC. Encoded protein: CSSSWTGGRETQYF. The full variable domain, with the rest looked up from reference TRBV7-9 and TRBJ2-5, is DTGVSQNPRHKITKRGQNVTFRCDPISEHNRLYWYRQTLGQGPEFLTYFQNEAQLEKSRLLSDRFSAERPKGSFSTLEIQRTEQGDSAMYLCSSSWTGGRETQYFGPGTRLLVL.

The chain recombines TRBV19 with TRBJ1-2, with 8 nucleotides matching TRBD1. Germline trimming cut 6 bases from V and 4 bases from J; bases unmatched to any gene: 4. The CDR3 has 13 residues. CDR1 LNHDA and CDR2 SQIVND come from the germline V gene (reference sequence). CDR3 in amino acids: CASRDRGSYGYTF. The CDR3 DNA reads TGTGCCAGTAGAGACAGGGGCAGCTATGGCTACACCTTC.

The CDR3 DNA reads as TGTGCCAGCAGCCAAACAACGGGACAGAAGAACACTGAAGCTTTCTTT. This translates into CASSQTTGQKNTEAFF. The V and J genes are TRBV7-9 and TRBJ1-1; 7 bases are a match to TRBD1. The CDR3 has 16 residues. The junction had 10 bases not matched to a gene; V was cut back by 5 bases and J by 1 base. Looked up from germline, CDR1 is SEHNR and CDR2 is FQNEAQ (reference sequence).

V and J are TRBV19 and TRBJ1-5; 9 bases line up with TRBD1. V dropped 6 bases and J dropped 3; count of bases not matched to a gene: 9. Germline CDR1 is LNHDA and CDR2 is SQIVND (reference sequence). CDR3 length: 16 amino acids. The CDR3 is CASRAQDRGDNQPQHF. The CDR3 DNA follows: TGTGCCAGTAGAGCACAGGACAGGGGTGACAATCAGCCCCAGCATTTT. Full variable domain (rest looked up from reference TRBV19 and TRBJ1-5): DGGITQSPKYLFRKEGQNVTLSCEQNLNHDAMYWYRQDPGQGLRLIYYSQIVNDFQKGDIAEGYSVSREKKESFPLTVTSAQKNPTAFYLCASRAQDRGDNQPQHFGDGTRLSIL.

J is TRBJ2-7 and V is TRBV30; tentative D call: TRBD2 (5 bases). CDR1 GTSNPN and CDR2 SVGIG come from the germline V gene (reference sequence). The CDR3 loop spans 14 amino acids. Trimming removed 2 bases at V and 2 bases at J, with 13 bases between. Here the CDR3 reads CAWSFYLGTYEQYF. The CDR3 DNA is TGTGCCTGGAGTTTCTACCTCGGGACCTACGAGCAGTACTTC.

This chain connects TRBV13 to TRBJ2-2; 10 bases line up with TRBD1. This CDR3 is 16 amino acids long. With 4 bases clipped from V and 6 bases from J, the junction kept 8 bases outside the gene matches. Per germline, CDR1 PRHDT and CDR2 FYEKMQ (reference sequence). The CDR3 here is CASSSIGTGVPGELFF. The DNA of the CDR3 is TGTGCCAGCAGCTCAATCGGGACAGGGGTCCCCGGGGAGCTGTTTTTT.

The rearrangement joins TRBV5-5 to TRBJ1-4; 7 positions agree with TRBD1. CDR3 length equals 13 residues. Germline lookup yields CDR1 SGHKS and CDR2 YYEKEE (reference sequence). The J segment lost 8 bases and the V segment lost 1 base, leaving 2 bases of the junction unmatched. The CDR3 region is CASSLTGEEKLFF. CDR3 sequence (DNA): TGTGCCAGCAGCTTGACAGGGGAAGAAAAACTGTTTTTT.

This clone appeared a few times. V is TRBV13 and J is TRBJ2-5, with TRBD1 matching 9 bases. Germline trimming cut 5 bases from V and 5 bases from J; bases unmatched to any gene: 9. The CDR3 runs to 15 residues. The germline V gene encodes CDR1 PRHDT and CDR2 FYEKMQ (reference sequence). The CDR3 spells CASSADRGERETQYF. CDR3 bases: TGTGCCAGCAGCGCCGACAGGGGGGAACGGGAGACCCAGTACTTC.

CDR3 bases: TGTGCCATCAGTGAGTCTGAGGCAGGGGAAGCTTTCTTT. Translation gives CAISESEAGEAFF. V usage is TRBV10-3 and J usage is TRBJ1-1, with a weak D call TRBD1 (5 bases). This CDR3 spans 13 amino acids. Trimming took off 0 bases at V and 8 bases at J, with 10 bases between the two ends. Germline lookup yields CDR1 ENHRY and CDR2 SYGVKD.

V usage is TRBV6-1 and J usage is TRBJ1-5; possible D gene TRBD1, 5 bases. V was clipped by 1 base and J by 7 bases, with 8 bases between them. The CDR3 loop spans 13 amino acids. Germline V gene data show CDR1 as MNHNS and CDR2 as SASEGT. CDR3 bases: TGTGCCAGCAGTGAAGGGGGCAGACAGCCCCAGCATTTT. As protein: CASSEGGRQPQHF.

This clone was recorded only once. The chain couples TRBV10-3 to TRBJ1-5; D is uncertain. CDR1 is ENHRY, CDR2 SYGVKD, per germline. CDR3 length: 11 residues. V lost 10 bases and J lost 6, with 10 bases in between. CDR3 sequence reads: CATPSSQPQHF. CDR3 DNA sequence: TGTGCCACTCCCTCTAGTCAGCCCCAGCATTTT.

This chain joins TRBV19 and TRBJ2-7; D unclear. This CDR3 is 14 amino acids long. V lost 3 bases and J 0 bases, leaving 9 bases between the germline ends. Germline-derived CDR1 and CDR2 are LNHDA and SQIVND (reference sequence). The CDR3: CASSISRYSYEQYF. The CDR3 nucleotides are TGTGCCAGTAGTATTAGCCGGTACTCCTACGAGCAGTACTTC.

J is TRBJ2-2 and V is TRBV6-5; D gene ambiguous. V lost 5 bases and J lost 5, with 3 bases in between. The germline gives CDR1 MNHEY, CDR2 SVGAGI. This CDR3 has 11 residues. The CDR3 is CASSQTGELFF. CDR3 coding DNA: TGTGCCAGCAGTCAGACCGGGGAGCTGTTTTTT.

V usage is TRBV28 and J usage is TRBJ1-2, with TRBD1 as a possible D gene (6 bases). Per germline, CDR1 MDHEN and CDR2 SYDVKM. The CDR3 has 12 residues. V was cut by 9 bases and J by 6 bases, with 14 bases left in between. The CDR3 region has the DNA TGTGCCAGTCAAACAGGGATGCATGGCTACACCTTC. Protein: CASQTGMHGYTF.

This rearrangement joins TRBV4-3 to TRBJ2-1; 8 bases are shared with TRBD2. The J segment lost 2 bases and the V segment lost 0 bases, leaving 3 bases of the junction unmatched. Germline CDR1 LGHNA, CDR2 YSLEER. This CDR3 region has 16 residues. CDR3 nucleotide sequence: TGCGCCAGCAGCCAAGATTTAGCGGGGACCTACAATGAGCAGTTCTTC. Protein: CASSQDLAGTYNEQFF.

The rearrangement links TRBV6-1 to TRBJ2-1, with 7 positions matching TRBD1. Per germline, CDR1 MNHNS and CDR2 SASEGT. The V segment lost 5 bases and the J segment 6 bases; nucleotides outside the gene matches: 7. The CDR3 runs 14 residues. The CDR3 loop is CASSQLRQGNEQFF. The DNA for the CDR3 is TGTGCCAGCAGTCAACTCCGACAGGGCAATGAGCAGTTCTTC.

This clone was observed a handful of times. This chain uses TRBV5-1 with TRBJ1-1; possible D gene TRBD1, 6 bases. The CDR3 has 13 residues. V lost 5 bases and J 1 base, leaving 9 bases between the germline ends. Germline CDR1 SGHRS, CDR2 YFSETQ. The CDR3: CASRLGQNTEAFF. The CDR3, as DNA: TGCGCCAGCAGGCTGGGACAGAACACTGAAGCTTTCTTT.

V usage is TRBV9 and J usage is TRBJ1-2; 10 nucleotides match TRBD1. Trimming at V came to 3 bases and at J to 7 bases, leaving 9 bases not matched to a gene. This CDR3 is 15 amino acids long. Germline V lookup: CDR1 SGDLS, CDR2 YYNGEE. The CDR3 region has the DNA TGTGCCAGCAGCGCAACCGGGACAGGGGACCGTGGCTACACCTTC. This translates into CASSATGTGDRGYTF. Using reference TRBV9 and TRBJ1-2 for the parts outside the CDR3, the full variable domain is DSGVTQTPKHLITATGQRVTLRCSPRSGDLSVYWYQQSLDQGLQFLIQYYNGEERAKGNILERFSAQQFPDLHSELNLSSLELGDSALYFCASSATGTGDRGYTFGSGTRLTVV.

On this clone: The junction departs from germline at one end; a sequencing error may be responsible. The J gene is TRBJ1-6, the V gene TRBV5-1, with D maybe TRBD1 (5 bases). CDR1 and CDR2 (germline): SGHRS, YFSETQ. The CDR3 sequence is 15 residues long. The CDR3 coding sequence is TGCGCCAGCAGCTTGGGACAGCTAAACTCTTCACCCCTCAACTTT. It codes for CASSLGQLNSSPLNF.

The rearrangement joins TRBV6-5 to TRBJ2-5; 8 bases align to TRBD1. Germline V gives CDR1 MNHEY, CDR2 SVGAGI. The ends lost 6 bases at V and 5 bases at J; junction bases unmatched: 5. The CDR3 sequence is 13 residues long. The CDR3 is CASSRGPGETQYF. DNA for the CDR3: TGTGCCAGCAGCAGGGGGCCTGGGGAGACCCAGTACTTC.

The chain combines TRBV28 with TRBJ2-6, with 7 bases lining up with TRBD2. V trimming: 5 bases; J trimming: 3 bases; junction bases outside the gene matches: 1. The length of the CDR3 is 14 residues. Germline CDR1 and CDR2: MDHEN and SYDVKM. The CDR3 spells CASSAGDGANVLTF. The CDR3 DNA sequence: TGTGCCAGCAGTGCGGGGGATGGGGCCAACGTCCTGACTTTC.

This chain links TRBV10-3 with TRBJ1-2; a weak D match, TRBD1 (6 bases). This CDR3 is built from 20 residues. Germline V gene sequence: CDR1 ENHRY, CDR2 SYGVKD. The V end was cut by 4 bases, the J end by 1 base, with 28 bases between. CDR3 nucleotide sequence: TGTGCCATCAGTGCACTATTCACTGGGGCACAGGGAAACAGTAACTATGGCTACACCTTC. Residues: CAISALFTGAQGNSNYGYTF.

The J gene is TRBJ1-5, the V gene TRBV2, with 7 positions matching TRBD1. This CDR3 spans 15 amino acids. CDR1 and CDR2 from the germline V gene are SNHLY and FYNNEI. V trimming: 6 bases; J trimming: 1 base; junction bases outside the gene matches: 6. The chain's CDR3 is CASRGDSGSNQPQHF. CDR3 sequence (DNA): TGTGCCAGCAGAGGGGACAGCGGGAGCAATCAGCCCCAGCATTTT. Drawing the rest from reference TRBV2 and TRBJ1-5, the complete variable domain is EPEVTQTPSHQVTQMGQEVILRCVPISNHLYFYWYRQILGQKVEFLVSFYNNEISEKSEIFDDQFSVERPDGSNFTLKIRSTKLEDSAMYFCASRGDSGSNQPQHFGDGTRLSIL.

The V gene is TRBV7-2, the J gene TRBJ2-3; 8 bases map to TRBD1. The CDR3 runs 15 residues. The V segment lost 4 bases and the J segment 9 bases; nucleotides outside the gene matches: 12. The germline gives CDR1 SGHTA, CDR2 FQGNSA. DNA of the CDR3: TGTGCCAGCAGCTCGAGGACAGGGTCCCAATTGACGCAGTATTTT. This codes for CASSSRTGSQLTQYF.